This entry is about one T cell receptor (beta chain). Its specificity is unknown. Germline V lookup: CDR1 DFQATT, CDR2 SNEGSKA (reference sequence). Trimming cost V 2 bases and J 0 bases, with 11 bases left between them. The CDR3 has 14 amino acids. Primers used in a second PCR of roughly 6 to 11 cycles were a sample-barcoded 5' primer and a J-beta primer mix. TCRdb re-called the 5' RACE reads with MiXCR, one entry per CDR3 protein. The data hold about 1.4 million distinct CDR3 sequences, with around 59% observed a single time. The data originate from a study of blood T cells in healthy people across ages. Findings and caveats of the study: The recorded TCR beta diversity per million T cells decreased in a roughly linear manner with age.

Input material: blood. This TCR came from a man aged 18 to 35 in good health. The rearrangement joins TRBV20-1 to TRBJ2-7, with D possibly matching TRBD2 (6 bases). The CDR3 DNA sequence: TGCAGTGCTAGACGGGGAGCGGGCTCCTACGAGCAGTACTTC. Protein product: CSARRGAGSYEQYF.